One TCR beta chain is described in this entry. Its antigen is still unknown. This table comes from immunoSEQ multiplex PCR, and its TCRdb copy is limited to in-frame clones, with some not included. The sample records approximately 89,000 clones, approximately 91% being singletons. This entry belongs to a study of OX40 agonist ivuxolimab in advanced cancers. At the level of the study: Patients were dosed with the agonistic anti-OX40 (CD134) antibody ivuxolimab. Notes on the study in general: Low normalized T-cell clonal expansion was additionally recorded for some nonresponders. On average, CD8+ T cells had more expanded clones than CD4+.

Germline V lookup: CDR1 GTSNPN, CDR2 SVGIG (reference sequence). The CDR3 is 15 amino acids. V lost 0 bases to trimming and J lost 3 bases, with 15 bases between them. The rearrangement uses TRBV30 and TRBJ2-7, with D possibly TRBD1 on 5 matching bases. The sequencing used CD4+ or CD8+ T cells sorted from blood, collected in a trial of the OX40 agonist ivuxolimab. This sequence originates from an adult with an advanced solid tumor such as melanoma, head and neck, liver or kidney cancer. The CDR3 sequence: CAWSVRQSYLYEQYF. CDR3 in DNA: TGTGCCTGGAGTGTACGACAGTCATATCTCTACGAGCAGTACTTC. The full variable domain, in which reference TRBV30 and TRBJ2-7 provide the parts outside the CDR3, is SQTIHQWPATLVQPVGSPLSLECTVEGTSNPNLYWYRQAAGRGLQLLFYSVGIGQISSEVPQNLSASRPQDRQFILSSKKLLLSDSGFYLCAWSVRQSYLYEQYFGPGTRLTVT.